Listed below are T cell receptor beta chains from one sample, sequenced in a study of cytomegalovirus exposure and HLA in healthy donors. Only in-frame clones appear in the TCRdb table, and some are missing; sequencing was by immunoSEQ multiplex PCR. The sample shows about 150,000 clones, roughly 80% of them seen only once. The sample consisted of PBMCs. These TCRs come from a man between 25 and 39 years old in good health and CMV-seropositive. Both conserved end residues are part of each CDR3. D genes are given only for firm matches.

d_call j_call v_call cdr3_aa
NA TRBJ1-1 TRBV10-3 CAIGGGFGTEAFF
NA TRBJ1-1 TRBV14 CASSHRAIRRVNTEAFF
NA NA TRBV7-2 CASSLHAGQTYEQYF
TRBD1 TRBJ1-3 TRBV30 CAWSPPRDSWDTSGNTIYF
NA TRBJ1-5 TRBV19 CASSRTYRLSNQPQHF
TRBD2 TRBJ2-1 TRBV5-1 CASSLLAGGDNEQFF
TRBD1 TRBJ1-5 TRBV6-5 CASSSGQNQPQHF
NA TRBJ2-7 TRBV7-9 CASSRRLSYEQYF
NA TRBJ2-7 TRBV11-2 CASSHGVYEQYF
NA TRBJ2-5 TRBV5-1 CASSLTAATRYQETQYF
TRBD1 TRBJ2-3 TRBV11-2 CASSLEGTGASTDTQYF
TRBD1 TRBJ2-1 TRBV7-9 CASSATGWSYNEQFF
NA TRBJ2-7 TRBV11-2 CASSLEYGQNYEQYF
TRBD1 TRBJ1-2 TRBV7-9 CASAEGARGNYGYTF
TRBD2 TRBJ2-7 TRBV7-8 CASSLRSRAGSYEQYF
TRBD1 TRBJ2-7 TRBV4-1 CASSPRDRGPYEQYF
TRBD2 TRBJ2-7 TRBV6-6 CASTLIAGDSYEQYF
NA TRBJ2-5 TRBV28 CASSPPGLPYQETQYF
NA TRBJ1-4 TRBV4-1 CASSQAAQEEKLFF
TRBD1 TRBJ1-2 TRBV6-4 CAPNQRQGANYGYTF
TRBD1 TRBJ2-7 TRBV28 CASSPPGQATYEQYF
TRBD2 TRBJ2-1 TRBV7-2 CASCGVAGAREQFF
TRBD2 TRBJ2-1 TRBV11-2 CASSLGGGSYNEQFF
NA TRBJ2-7 TRBV28 CASSLRSGAGDEQYF
TRBD2 TRBJ2-1 TRBV14 CASTAGLAAYNEQFF
NA TRBJ2-7 TRBV7-8 CASSLAWLAAEQYF
NA TRBJ1-1 TRBV18 CASSPSQGSNTEAFF
NA TRBJ1-3 TRBV5-4 CASSLLSDSSGNTIYF
TRBD2 TRBJ2-1 TRBV2 CASTERGTSFEQFF
TRBD2 TRBJ2-3 TRBV7-2 CASSWGLADTQYF
NA TRBJ1-5 TRBV28 CASRGSNQPQHF
TRBD1 TRBJ2-6 TRBV5-6 CASSNQDRVPPVLTF
TRBD1 TRBJ1-4 TRBV19 CASSLPGGTNEKLFF
NA TRBJ2-1 TRBV9 CASSPPLPSSYNEQFF
NA TRBJ1-1 TRBV7-9 CASSLVTGNTEAFF
TRBD1 TRBJ2-7 TRBV7-3 CASSPPGQGPEQYF
TRBD1 TRBJ1-1 TRBV18 CASSPSRQGVAEAFF
NA TRBJ2-3 TRBV14 CASSYRGTDTQYF
NA TRBJ1-5 TRBV25-1 CASSASGNQPQHF
NA TRBJ1-1 TRBV5-8 CASSPSLNTEAFF
TRBD2 TRBJ2-5 TRBV7-6 CASRFLPGQGTSGRVETQYF
TRBD2 TRBJ2-5 TRBV19 CASSIGTSGHQETQYF
NA TRBJ2-3 TRBV2 CASRDPWRDTQYF
TRBD2 TRBJ2-1 TRBV4-1 CASSQEGTSGTYNEQFF
TRBD2 TRBJ2-5 TRBV7-2 CASSLALTSGWGGFEETQYF
NA TRBJ2-1 TRBV7-8 CASSFSPIPTNNEQFF